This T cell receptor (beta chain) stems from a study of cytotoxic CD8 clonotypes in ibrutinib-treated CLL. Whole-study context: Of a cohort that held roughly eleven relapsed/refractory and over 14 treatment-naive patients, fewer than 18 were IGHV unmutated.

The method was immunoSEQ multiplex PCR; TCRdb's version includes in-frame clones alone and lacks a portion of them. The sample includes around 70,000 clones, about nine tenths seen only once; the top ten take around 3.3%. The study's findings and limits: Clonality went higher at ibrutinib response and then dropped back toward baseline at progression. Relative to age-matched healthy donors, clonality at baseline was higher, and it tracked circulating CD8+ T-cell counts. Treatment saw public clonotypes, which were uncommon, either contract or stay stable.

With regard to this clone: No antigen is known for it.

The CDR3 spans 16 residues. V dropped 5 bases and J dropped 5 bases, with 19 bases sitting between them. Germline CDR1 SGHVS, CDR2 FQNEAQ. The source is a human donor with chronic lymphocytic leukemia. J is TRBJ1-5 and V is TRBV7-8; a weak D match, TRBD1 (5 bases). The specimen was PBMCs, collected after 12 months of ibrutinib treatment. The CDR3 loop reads CASSPGQGTLDQPQHF. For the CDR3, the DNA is TGTGCCAGCAGCCCCGGGCAGGGCACCCTTGATCAGCCCCAGCATTTT.